These 5 T cell receptor beta chains came from one sample sequenced in a study of T cells expressing NK-cell markers. From the 5' RACE reads, TCRdb lists one entry per CDR3 protein and no DNA. This repertoire comprises some 390,000 distinct CDR3 sequences; its ten largest clones make up around 11%. Specimen: blood T cells: a sorted CD56 or NKG2C T cell subset, CD4+ or CD8+ T cells, or bulk PBMC T cells (not recorded which). The receptors originated from a woman between 45 and 60 years old in good health.

The gene calls are TRBV25-1 and TRBJ2-1; the D gene TCRdb calls, TRBD1, cannot be checked with no DNA. The V gene's germline CDR1 is MGHDK and CDR2 SYGVNS. CDR3 length: 14 amino acids. The CDR3 loop reads CASSGAGQYNEQFF.

This chain joins TRBV15 and TRBJ1-5. Germline CDR1 and CDR2: LNHNV and YYDKDF (reference sequence). This CDR3 has 12 amino acids. The CDR3 reads CATSRFNQPQHF.

This chain's CDR3 is CASRVGTGAGNQPQHF. The J gene is TRBJ1-5, the V gene TRBV5-1; the TCRdb call, TRBD1, lacks DNA for checking. The CDR3 is 16 amino acids. Germline V CDR1 and CDR2: SGHRS, YFSETQ.

The chain is built from TRBV28 and TRBJ2-1; TCRdb picks TRBD1, but there is no DNA to check that call. This CDR3 is built from 12 residues. The germline gives CDR1 MDHEN, CDR2 SYDVKM. The CDR3 loop is CASSHGAFEQFF.

The V gene is TRBV7-6, the J gene TRBJ2-6. The CDR3 runs 15 residues. The V gene's germline CDR1 is SGHVS and CDR2 FNYEAQ. The CDR3 loop is CASSSPYSGANVLTF.